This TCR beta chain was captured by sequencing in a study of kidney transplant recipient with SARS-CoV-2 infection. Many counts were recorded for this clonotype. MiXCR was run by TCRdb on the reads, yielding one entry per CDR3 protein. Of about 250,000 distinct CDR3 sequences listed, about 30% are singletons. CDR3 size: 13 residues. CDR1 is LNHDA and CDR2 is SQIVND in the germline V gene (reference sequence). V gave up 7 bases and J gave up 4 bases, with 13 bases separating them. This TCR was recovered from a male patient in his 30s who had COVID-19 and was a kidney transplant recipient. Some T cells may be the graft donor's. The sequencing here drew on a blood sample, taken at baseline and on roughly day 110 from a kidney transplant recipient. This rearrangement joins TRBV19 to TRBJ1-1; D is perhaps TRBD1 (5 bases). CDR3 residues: CASTPGRFTEAFF. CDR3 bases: TGTGCCAGTACGCCAGGGAGGTTCACTGAAGCTTTCTTT.